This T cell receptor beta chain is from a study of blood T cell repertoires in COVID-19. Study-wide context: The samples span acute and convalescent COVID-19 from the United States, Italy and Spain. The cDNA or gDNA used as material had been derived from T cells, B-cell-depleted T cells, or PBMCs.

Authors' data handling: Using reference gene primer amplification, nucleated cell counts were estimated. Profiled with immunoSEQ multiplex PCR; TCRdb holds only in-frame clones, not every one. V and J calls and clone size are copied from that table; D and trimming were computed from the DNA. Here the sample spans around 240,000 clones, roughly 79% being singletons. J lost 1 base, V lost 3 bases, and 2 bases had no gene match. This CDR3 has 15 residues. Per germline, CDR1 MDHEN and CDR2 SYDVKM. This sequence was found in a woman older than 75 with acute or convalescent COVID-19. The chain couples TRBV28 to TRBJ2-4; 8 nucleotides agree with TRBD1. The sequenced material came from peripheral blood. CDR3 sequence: CASSFRQGAKNIQYF. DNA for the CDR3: TGTGCCAGCAGTTTCCGACAGGGGGCCAAAAACATTCAGTACTTC. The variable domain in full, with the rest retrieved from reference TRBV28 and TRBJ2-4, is DVKVTQSSRYLVKRTGEKVFLECVQDMDHENMFWYRQDPGLGLRLIYFSYDVKMKEKGDIPEGYSVSREKKERFSLILESASTNQTSMYLCASSFRQGAKNIQYFGAGTRLSVL.